The subject of this entry is one T cell receptor (beta chain). The CDR3 loop spans 15 amino acids. V gave up 7 bases and J gave up 1 base, with 16 bases separating them. Germline CDR1 is SNHLY and CDR2 is FYNNEI. The sample originates from a study of T cells in Graves' hyperthyroidism and ophthalmopathy. Thyroid ultrasound, orbital computed tomography, clinical symptoms, and serum thyroxine and TRAb underpinned diagnoses. Researchers took RNA transcripts and amplified the TCR beta CDR3 regions from them. A first-round RT-PCR of the TCR CDR3 used the HTBI primer set. TCRdb recomputed calls from the multiplex PCR reads with MiXCR, one row per CDR3 protein. This repertoire shows 750,000 to 900,000 distinct CDR3 sequences, 38% found once; its top ten account for around 10%.

The TCR sequence derives from a man between 18 and 35 years old with Graves' hyperthyroidism. The material sequenced was blood. This sequence joins TRBV2 and TRBJ1-1, with D perhaps TRBD1 (6 bases). The CDR3 nucleotides read TGTGCCAGCACCGAGGGGGGGGGTCGGAACACTGAAGCTTTCTTT. It is translated as CASTEGGGRNTEAFF.